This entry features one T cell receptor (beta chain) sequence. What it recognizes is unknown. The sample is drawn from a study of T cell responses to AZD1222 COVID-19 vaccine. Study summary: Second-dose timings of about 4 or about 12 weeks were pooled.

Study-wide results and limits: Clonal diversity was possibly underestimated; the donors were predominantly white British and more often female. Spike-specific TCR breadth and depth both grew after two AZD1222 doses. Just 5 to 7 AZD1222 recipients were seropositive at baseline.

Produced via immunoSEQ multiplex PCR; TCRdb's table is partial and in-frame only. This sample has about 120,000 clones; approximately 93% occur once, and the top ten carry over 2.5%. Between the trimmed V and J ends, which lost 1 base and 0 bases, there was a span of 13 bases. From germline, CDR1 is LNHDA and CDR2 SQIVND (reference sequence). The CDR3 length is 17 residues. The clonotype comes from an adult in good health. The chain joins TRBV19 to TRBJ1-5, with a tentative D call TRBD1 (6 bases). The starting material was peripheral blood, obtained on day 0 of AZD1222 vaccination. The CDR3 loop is CASSIGTDRFSNQPQHF. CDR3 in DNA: TGTGCCAGTAGTATAGGGACAGACAGATTTAGCAATCAGCCCCAGCATTTT.